This T cell receptor beta chain was documented in a study of cytomegalovirus exposure and HLA in healthy donors. Study observations and caveats: What was likely a sequencing artifact was a cluster of highly shared sequence variants. Most TCR beta V segments were productive about 90% or about 30% of the time in an earlier analysis.

About this clone itself: The antigen is unknown.

The germline V gene encodes CDR1 MNHEY and CDR2 SVGAGI. The CDR3 totals 14 residues. V lost 6 bases to trimming and J lost 5 bases; unmatched junction nucleotides: 10. It was with 60 Vbeta and 13 Jbeta primers that the PCR ran. Profiling relied on immunoSEQ multiplex PCR, and the TCRdb table lists in-frame clones only, not all of them. The sample yields approximately 130,000 clones, around 75% seen once. This chain joins TRBV6-5 and TRBJ2-7; the match to TRBD2 covers 7 bases. The sequence was collected from a man under 40 in good health and CMV-seronegative. Sequenced input: PBMCs. In DNA, the CDR3 is TGTGCCAGCAGCCCCATCGGGGGGTCCGACGAGCAGTACTTC. This translates into CASSPIGGSDEQYF.